This T cell receptor beta chain is drawn from a study of neoadjuvant anti-PD-1 for oral cavity cancer. The wider study: Patients without progression got a fourth dose around day 43.

Only in-frame clones appear in the TCRdb table, and some are missing; sequencing was by immunoSEQ multiplex PCR. There are approximately 42,000 clones in the sample; approximately 80% occur only once, and 4.8% lies in the top ten. Regarding time point: after neoadjuvant nivolumab, at surgical resection. Deletions cut 1 base from V and 6 bases from J, with 8 bases between. Germline CDR1 and CDR2: SGHNT and YYREEE (reference sequence). The CDR3 is made up of 12 amino acids. The specimen comprised PBMCs, sampled after nivolumab (anti-PD-1) treatment. This receptor was taken from a person aged 35 to 85 with oral cavity squamous cell carcinoma. This sequence joins TRBV5-4 and TRBJ2-7; D not certain. The CDR3 DNA reads as TGTGCCAGCAGCTTGACCGATTCCGAGCAGTACTTC. It encodes CASSLTDSEQYF.